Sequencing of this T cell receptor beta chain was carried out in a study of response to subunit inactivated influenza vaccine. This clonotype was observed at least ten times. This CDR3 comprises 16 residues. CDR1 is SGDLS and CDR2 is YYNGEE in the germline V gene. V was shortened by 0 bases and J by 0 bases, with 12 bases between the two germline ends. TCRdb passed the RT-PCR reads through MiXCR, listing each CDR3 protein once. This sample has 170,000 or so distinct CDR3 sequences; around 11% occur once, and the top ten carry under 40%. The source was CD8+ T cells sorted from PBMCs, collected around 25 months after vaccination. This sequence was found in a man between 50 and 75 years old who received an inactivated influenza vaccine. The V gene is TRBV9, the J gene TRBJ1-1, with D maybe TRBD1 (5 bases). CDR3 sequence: CASSVVSGPMNTEAFF. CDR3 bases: TGTGCCAGCAGCGTAGTTTCGGGGCCGATGAACACTGAAGCTTTCTTT.